This T cell receptor beta chain came from a study of blood T cell repertoires in COVID-19. On the study more broadly: PBMCs, B-cell-depleted T cells, or T cells provided the cDNA or gDNA that made up the material.

Germline V gene sequence: CDR1 MNHEY, CDR2 SVGAGI. This CDR3 comprises 14 residues. Trimming left V 0 bases short and J 4 bases short, with 9 bases between. Clones were sequenced by immunoSEQ multiplex PCR, and TCRdb holds only the in-frame ones, with some missing. The table has almost 250,000 clones, more than 75% seen once. This clone was seen more than once but under ten times. The chain combines TRBV6-5 with TRBJ1-2; D is unresolved. The receptor's source is a woman of 80 years or more with COVID-19, enrolled during active disease. Material: peripheral blood. The CDR3 protein is CASSYSSTRYGYTF. In DNA, the CDR3 is TGTGCCAGCAGTTACTCGAGCACCCGCTATGGCTACACCTTC.